Reported below is one T cell receptor (beta chain). Its antigen remains unidentified. The entry originates in a study of siplizumab effects on memory and regulatory T cells. Study-wide results and limits: In the presence of siplizumab, alloreactive sequences traceable to unstimulated CD4+ memory cells were significantly reduced. Among mappable alloreactive CD4+ clones, the Treg-derived fraction averaged 68.8% with siplizumab versus roughly 30% in controls. In siplizumab cultures, the suppressive function of proliferating Tregs remained unconfirmed. Greater diversity than memory cells seemed evident in naive T cells, which also appeared to be major alloresponse contributors.

The table came from immunoSEQ multiplex PCR; TCRdb's copy has only in-frame clones and leaves some out. The data show 95,000 to 130,000 clones, approximately 94% seen once. Unmatched junction bases numbered 8, after V lost 6 bases and J lost 4 bases. This CDR3 spans 16 amino acids. The V gene's germline CDR1 is MNHEY and CDR2 SMNVEV (reference sequence). This chain uses TRBV27 with TRBJ1-5; 11 positions agree with TRBD1. This clonotype was obtained from a human donor in good health. Sequenced input: non-Treg CD4+ T cells sorted from blood. The chain's CDR3 is CASSPGTGGRNQPQHF. DNA for the CDR3: TGTGCCAGCAGCCCGGGGACAGGGGGTCGGAATCAGCCCCAGCATTTT.